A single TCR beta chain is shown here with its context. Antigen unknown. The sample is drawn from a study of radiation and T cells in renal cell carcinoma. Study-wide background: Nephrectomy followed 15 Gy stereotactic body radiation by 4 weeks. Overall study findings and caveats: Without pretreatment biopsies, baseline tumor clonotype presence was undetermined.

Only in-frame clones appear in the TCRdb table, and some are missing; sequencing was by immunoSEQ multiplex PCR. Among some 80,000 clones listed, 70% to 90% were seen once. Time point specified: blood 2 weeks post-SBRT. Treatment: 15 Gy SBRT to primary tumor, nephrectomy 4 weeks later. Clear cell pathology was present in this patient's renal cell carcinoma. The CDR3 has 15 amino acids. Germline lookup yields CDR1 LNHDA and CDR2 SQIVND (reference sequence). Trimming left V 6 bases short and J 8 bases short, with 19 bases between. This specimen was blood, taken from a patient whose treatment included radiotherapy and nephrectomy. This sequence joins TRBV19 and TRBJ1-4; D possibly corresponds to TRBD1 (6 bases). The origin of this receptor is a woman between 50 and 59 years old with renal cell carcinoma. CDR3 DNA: TGTGCCAGTAGCTCGATGGGGACATTGGGGGAAAAACTGTTTTTT. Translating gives CASSSMGTLGEKLFF.